This TCR beta chain appears in the sequencing data of a study of cytomegalovirus exposure and HLA in healthy donors. Note on this clone: Its antigen is not known.

Broader study findings: Productive status was seen about 90% or about 30% of the time for most TCR beta V segments in an earlier analysis. Available immune exposure information was restricted to CMV serostatus only.

The CDR3 totals 16 residues. V lost 5 bases and J 0 bases, leaving 17 bases between the germline ends. Germline V gene data show CDR1 as MNHEY and CDR2 as SMNVEV (reference sequence). The PCR used 60 Vbeta and 13 Jbeta primers. Sequencing was performed with immunoSEQ multiplex PCR; in TCRdb, only in-frame clones are kept and a portion is missing. This table has about 85,000 clones, roughly three quarters appearing once. The sample taken for sequencing was PBMCs. The chain combines TRBV27 with TRBJ2-7; D is ambiguous. The origin of this receptor is a woman aged 45-60 years in good health and CMV-seropositive. CDR3 nucleotide sequence: TGTGCCAGCAGTGGGCAGGCCTACGGTAGCTCCTACGAGCAGTACTTC. It is translated as CASSGQAYGSSYEQYF.